The 28 T cell receptor beta chains below were found in one sample sequenced in a study of siplizumab effects on memory and regulatory T cells. Researchers cocultured the mixed lymphocyte reaction cells at 37°C for approximately six days. Measured with immunoSEQ multiplex PCR; TCRdb has only the in-frame clones, and not every one. The sample lists about 10,000 clones; around 40% were seen once. No antigen has been identified for these receptors. Sequencing was carried out using CFSE-low (dividing) CD8+ T cells sorted from an allogeneic mixed lymphocyte reaction. The source of these receptors is a human donor in good health; the cells came from an allogeneic mixed lymphocyte reaction.

By frequency in the sample, this clone is medium-sized. The J gene is TRBJ1-1, the V gene TRBV6-1; maybe TRBD1 (5 bases). The CDR3 is 14 amino acids. The ends were cut back, 2 bases at V and 1 base at J, with 8 bases in the middle. Germline V CDR1 and CDR2: MNHNS, SASEGT. The chain's CDR3 is CASSERQTNTEAFF. The DNA of the CDR3 is TGTGCCAGCAGTGAAAGACAGACGAACACTGAAGCTTTCTTT.

This clone is medium-sized by share. The CDR3 sequence is CASSPGRFNSPLHF. CDR3 DNA: TGTGCCAGCAGCCCTGGACGGTTTAATTCACCCCTCCACTTT. The rearrangement uses TRBV21-1 and TRBJ1-6. TRBV21-1 is assigned pseudogene status. The CDR3 runs to 14 residues.

The genes are TRBV7-3 and TRBJ1-1; D uncertain. Germline values: CDR1 SGHTA, CDR2 FQGTGA. The CDR3 is 13 amino acids. Trimming shortened V by 1 base and J by 6 bases, and 9 bases separated the two germline ends. The CDR3 coding sequence is TGTGCCAGCAGCTTAATAACCGGGTCTGAAGCTTTCTTT. Its protein product is CASSLITGSEAFF.

J is TRBJ1-2 and V is TRBV6-6; no definite D call. This CDR3 contains 14 residues. The germline V gene encodes CDR1 MNHNY and CDR2 SVGAGI (reference sequence). Trimming removed 0 bases at V and 8 bases at J, with 13 bases between. The CDR3 DNA sequence: TGTGCCAGCAGTTACTCAGTCGCTGGGCAGGGCTACACCTTC. Protein sequence: CASSYSVAGQGYTF.

This clone was observed a few times. The chain uses TRBV7-3 and TRBJ2-1; D is unclear. Trimming shortened V by 8 bases and J by 4 bases, and 12 bases separated the two germline ends. Germline CDR1 reads SGHTA; CDR2 reads FQGTGA. The CDR3 has 13 amino acids. The CDR3 is CASRPSGYNEQFF. In DNA, the CDR3 is TGTGCCAGCCGACCCTCAGGTTACAATGAGCAGTTCTTC. Full variable domain (remainder filled in from reference TRBV7-3 and TRBJ2-1): GAGVSQTPSNKVTEKGKYVELRCDPISGHTALYWYRQSLGQGPEFLIYFQGTGAADDSGLPNDRFFAVRPEGSVSTLKIQRTERGDSAVYLCASRPSGYNEQFFGPGTRLTVL.

The chain combines TRBV19 with TRBJ1-1; D not certain. Looked up from germline, CDR1 is LNHDA and CDR2 is SQIVND (reference sequence). CDR3 size: 14 residues. The ends were cut back, 2 bases at V and 1 base at J, with 8 bases in the middle. CDR3: CASSISWGNTEAFF. CDR3 DNA: TGTGCCAGTAGTATATCTTGGGGGAACACTGAAGCTTTCTTT.

As for this clone: Other DNA sequences within the sample encode an identical CDR3. This chain joins TRBV6-5 and TRBJ2-5; D uncertain. Germline V gene sequence: CDR1 MNHEY, CDR2 SVGAGI. The CDR3 spans 14 residues. V lost 2 bases, J lost 8 bases, and 15 bases lay in between. In nucleotides, the CDR3 is TGTGCCAGCAGTTACGGCGTTTCCGCGGAAACCCAGTACTTC. Protein: CASSYGVSAETQYF.

The rearrangement links TRBV7-7 to TRBJ2-1; perhaps TRBD2 as D (7 bases). This CDR3 spans 12 amino acids. Germline loops: CDR1 SSHAT, CDR2 FNYEAQ (reference sequence). The germline V and J ends were trimmed by 3 bases and 10 bases, with 10 bases remaining between them. The CDR3 loop is CASSLGGGEQFF. CDR3 DNA: TGTGCCAGCAGCTTGGGAGGGGGAGAGCAGTTCTTC.

This clone was seen only a few times. The chain carries TRBV28 and TRBJ2-6; the D gene is possibly TRBD2 (5 bases). This CDR3 comprises 15 residues. Germline V lookup: CDR1 MDHEN, CDR2 SYDVKM. V dropped 10 bases and J dropped 0 bases, with 13 bases sitting between them. Here the CDR3 reads CATLRRGSGANVLTF. CDR3 in DNA: TGTGCCACGCTTCGACGGGGCTCTGGGGCCAACGTCCTGACTTTC.

By share of the sample, this clone is medium-sized. The chain employs TRBV30 and TRBJ1-5; TRBD1 agrees at 8 bases. This CDR3 has 14 amino acids. J was trimmed by 2 bases and V by 3 bases; bases with no gene match: 3. In germline, CDR1 is GTSNPN, CDR2 SVGIG (reference sequence). The CDR3 DNA sequence: TGTGCCTGGAGGCAGGGGGCAGGCAATCAGCCCCAGCATTTT. The encoded protein is CAWRQGAGNQPQHF.

The J gene is TRBJ2-3, the V gene TRBV4-1, with a possible D match to TRBD1 (5 bases). The germline CDR1 and CDR2 sequences are MGHRA and YSYEKL. The V end was cut by 5 bases, the J end by 5 bases, with 14 bases between. CDR3 length: 14 residues. CDR3 loop: CASSSWGVGDTQYF. The CDR3 DNA reads TGCGCCAGCAGCTCCTGGGGCGTGGGAGATACGCAGTATTTT.

This clone was counted only a few times. The gene calls are TRBV6-6 and TRBJ1-1, with D uncertain. The CDR3 loop spans 13 amino acids. Germline CDR1 and CDR2: MNHNY and SVGAGI (reference sequence). V dropped 2 bases and J dropped 5 bases, with 9 bases sitting between them. The CDR3 bases are TGTGCCAGCAGTTACGGGGAGTCGACTGAAGCTTTCTTT. It translates to CASSYGESTEAFF.

The V call is TRBV13, the J call TRBJ2-2; the match to TRBD2 covers 8 bases. V lost 4 bases, J lost 0 bases, and 7 bases stayed unmatched. The germline CDR1 and CDR2 sequences are PRHDT and FYEKMQ (reference sequence). The CDR3 runs to 17 residues. CDR3 DNA: TGTGCCAGCAGCTACTATAGCGGGGTGTCGAACACCGGGGAGCTGTTTTTT. Encoded protein: CASSYYSGVSNTGELFF.

This chain joins TRBV27 and TRBJ1-4, with 8 bases aligning to TRBD1. Losses at the gene ends were 5 bases for V and 5 bases for J; bases not matched to a gene: 1. The germline CDR1 and CDR2 sequences are MNHEY and SMNVEV (reference sequence). This CDR3 is built from 13 residues. CDR3 sequence reads: CASSRQGNEKLFF. The CDR3 nucleotides are TGTGCCAGCAGTCGACAGGGGAATGAAAAACTGTTTTTT.

This clone is judged medium-sized. The chain joins TRBV9 to TRBJ1-1; D ambiguous. The CDR3 is 14 residues long. Trimming removed 2 bases from V and 0 bases from J, with 8 bases in between. Germline values: CDR1 SGDLS, CDR2 YYNGEE. The DNA for the CDR3 is TGTGCCAGCAGCGTGGACTGGGTGAACACTGAAGCTTTCTTT. The encoded protein is CASSVDWVNTEAFF. The whole variable domain, remainder taken from reference TRBV9 and TRBJ1-1, is DSGVTQTPKHLITATGQRVTLRCSPRSGDLSVYWYQQSLDQGLQFLIQYYNGEERAKGNILERFSAQQFPDLHSELNLSSLELGDSALYFCASSVDWVNTEAFFGQGTRLTVV.

This clone rates as medium-sized (0.01 to 0.1%). This CDR3 is CASSYTGTVGEQYF. The CDR3 bases are TGTGCCAGCAGCTATACCGGGACAGTTGGCGAGCAGTACTTC. The V call is TRBV5-6, the J call TRBJ2-7; 7 bases agree with TRBD1. The CDR3 consists of 14 residues. In germline, CDR1 is SGHDT, CDR2 YYEEEE. V shed 3 bases, J shed 6 bases, and the junction held 9 bases outside the gene matches.

This clone has a handful of counts. This chain connects TRBV19 to TRBJ2-1, with TRBD2 identical over 11 bases. The CDR3 runs to 17 residues. The trim removed 3 bases at V and 6 bases at J, leaving 10 bases unmatched. Germline V gene data show CDR1 as LNHDA and CDR2 as SQIVND (reference sequence). For the CDR3, the DNA is TGTGCCAGTAGTATTTATAGCGGGGGGGGAACTACCAATGAGCAGTTCTTC. It specifies CASSIYSGGGTTNEQFF.

The chain couples TRBV7-4 to TRBJ2-7; D not certain. The CDR3 has 13 amino acids. Trimming left V 1 base short and J 7 bases short, with 11 bases between. Per germline, CDR1 SGHVT and CDR2 SQSDAQ. CDR3 nucleotide sequence: TGTGCCAGCAGCTTAGTTACGTCGAGTGAGCAGTACTTC. This gives the protein CASSLVTSSEQYF. The full variable domain, in which reference TRBV7-4 and TRBJ2-7 provide the parts outside the CDR3, is GAGVSQSPRYKVAKRGRDVALRCDSISGHVTLYWYRQTLGQGSEVLTYSQSDAQRDKSGRPSGRFSAERPERSVSTLKIQRTEQGDSAVYLCASSLVTSSEQYFGPGTRLTVT.

This chain joins TRBV6-5 and TRBJ2-7, with TRBD2 as a possible D gene (6 bases). Germline V gene lookup returns CDR1 MNHEY and CDR2 SVGAGI. Deletions cut 4 bases from V and 5 bases from J, with 15 bases between. There are 14 residues in the CDR3. CDR3 sequence reads: CASSSGETGHEQYF. The CDR3 DNA reads TGTGCCAGCAGTTCGGGGGAAACGGGCCACGAGCAGTACTTC.

This clone is medium-sized (0.01 to 0.1%) by share. The J gene is TRBJ2-7, the V gene TRBV9; D may be TRBD2 (5 bases). Germline CDR1 reads SGDLS; CDR2 reads YYNGEE. CDR3 length: 15 residues. V was trimmed by 3 bases and J by 1 base, leaving 14 bases between them. The CDR3 DNA follows: TGTGCCAGCAGCGCCCAACACGGGGAGTCCTACGAGCAGTACTTC. It codes for CASSAQHGESYEQYF.

The genes are TRBV4-3 and TRBJ1-1, with no clear D. The length of the CDR3 is 15 residues. Germline V gene lookup returns CDR1 LGHNA and CDR2 YSLEER. The V end lost 0 bases, the J end lost 2 bases, and 10 bases lay between the germline ends. CDR3 sequence (DNA): TGCGCCAGCAGCCAAGACGCGGGGTTCAACACTGAAGCTTTCTTT. This gives the protein CASSQDAGFNTEAFF.

In regard to this clone: A read error is possible here, since a much larger clone lies one base away. This same CDR3 is encoded by further DNA sequences in the sample. The gene calls are TRBV4-1 and TRBJ2-1; TRBD1 is a possible D gene (6 bases). The V gene lost 0 bases and the J gene lost 7 bases, with 10 bases spanning the gap. The CDR3 loop spans 14 amino acids. In germline, CDR1 is MGHRA, CDR2 YSYEKL. The DNA of the CDR3 is TGCGCCAGCAGCCAAGATCTAGGGGGTAATGAGCAGTTCTTC. It yields the protein CASSQDLGGNEQFF.

A few counts support this clone. The rearrangement links TRBV21-1 to TRBJ2-7; TRBD2, the table's D call, lacks a check against the DNA. TRBV21-1 represents a pseudogene. This CDR3 comprises 15 residues. CDR3 sequence reads: CASLSKRASSYEQYF. The DNA for the CDR3 is TGTGCCAGCCTCTCTAAGCGGGCGAGCTCCTACGAGCAGTACTTC.

The gene calls are TRBV6-1 and TRBJ1-1, with D unclear. The V end was cut by 5 bases, the J end by 0 bases, with 7 bases between. Germline CDR1 MNHNS, CDR2 SASEGT. This CDR3 is 13 amino acids long. CDR3: CASSYTLNTEAFF. The CDR3 DNA is TGTGCCAGCAGTTATACATTGAACACTGAAGCTTTCTTT.

The chain carries TRBV11-1 and TRBJ1-1, with D maybe TRBD1 (6 bases). The CDR3 totals 14 residues. V was shortened by 2 bases and J by 3 bases, with 10 bases between the two germline ends. Germline CDR1 and CDR2: SGHAT and FQDESV (reference sequence). As DNA, the CDR3 is TGTGCCAGCAGCTTACTCGAGGGGGACACTGAAGCTTTCTTT. This sequence encodes CASSLLEGDTEAFF.

This clone was detected a few times. V usage is TRBV27 and J usage is TRBJ2-1; 10 nucleotides agree with TRBD2. CDR1 MNHEY and CDR2 SMNVEV come from the germline V gene (reference sequence). The CDR3 totals 16 residues. Trimming cost V 3 bases and J 5 bases; bases outside gene matches: 7. CDR3 sequence: CASSFLPSGGDNEQFF. The DNA of the CDR3 is TGTGCCAGCAGTTTCCTACCCAGCGGGGGGGACAATGAGCAGTTCTTC.

This clone is labeled medium-sized (0.01 to 0.1%). V is TRBV15 and J is TRBJ1-5; D is undetermined. Germline CDR1 and CDR2: LNHNV and YYDKDF (reference sequence). CDR3 length: 12 residues. V lost 0 bases and J 6 bases, leaving 3 bases between the germline ends. The CDR3 here is CATSRDSQPQHF. CDR3 nucleotide sequence: TGTGCCACCAGCAGAGATAGTCAGCCCCAGCATTTT.

This rearrangement joins TRBV4-1 to TRBJ2-5; 10 nucleotides align to TRBD2. This CDR3 region has 17 residues. V trimming: 1 base; J trimming: 2 bases; junction bases outside the gene matches: 7. The germline V gene encodes CDR1 MGHRA and CDR2 YSYEKL. CDR3 sequence reads: CASSQVTSGASQETQYF. CDR3 nucleotide sequence: TGCGCCAGCAGCCAAGTCACTAGCGGGGCCTCACAAGAGACCCAGTACTTC.